These 11 T cell receptor beta chains came from one sample sequenced in a study of cytomegalovirus exposure and HLA in healthy donors. The repertoire was sequenced with immunoSEQ multiplex PCR; TCRdb's copy has only in-frame clones and lacks some. The sample holds roughly 150,000 clones; around 92% are singletons and the top ten take about a tenth. The specimen sequenced was PBMCs. These receptors all come from a woman under 30 in good health and CMV-seropositive.

This clone was picked up a small number of times. The chain carries TRBV14 and TRBJ2-7; perhaps TRBD2 as D (6 bases). Germline CDR1 SGHDN, CDR2 FVKESK. The CDR3 extends over 15 amino acids. V was pared by 3 bases and J by 3 bases, with 15 bases between. The CDR3, as DNA: TGTGCCAGCAGCCACGGGACTTCGGGGTTCTACGAGCAGTACTTC. Protein: CASSHGTSGFYEQYF.

A remark on this clone: The junction departs from the called germline gene at one end, perhaps through a read error. The chain uses TRBV7-7 and TRBJ2-1; a possible D gene is TRBD1 (6 bases). Germline CDR1 SSHAT, CDR2 FNYEAQ (reference sequence). The CDR3 is 14 residues long. The CDR3 DNA reads as TGTGCTAGCAGCTTTTCTAACCAGGGGAATGAGCAGTTCTTC. Translating gives CASSFSNQGNEQFF. The complete variable domain, with remaining parts taken from reference TRBV7-7 and TRBJ2-1, reads GAGVSQSPRYKVTKRGQDVTLRCDPISSHATLYWYQQALGQGPEFLTYFNYEAQPDKSGLPSDRFSAERPEGSISTLTIQRTEQRDSAMYRCASSFSNQGNEQFFGPGTRLTVL.

CDR3 amino acids: CASSLGWAGGETQYF. The CDR3 bases are TGCGCCAGCAGCTTGGGTTGGGCGGGTGGCGAGACCCAGTACTTC. V and J are TRBV5-1 and TRBJ2-5; tentatively, D is TRBD2 (5 bases). Trimming left V 0 bases short and J 5 bases short, with 14 bases between. Germline V gene sequence: CDR1 SGHRS, CDR2 YFSETQ. This CDR3 has 15 amino acids.

The CDR3 loop is CASSSTSGTNTGELFF. In nucleotides, the CDR3 is TGCGCCAGCAGCTCGACTAGCGGGACAAACACCGGGGAGCTGTTTTTT. The rearrangement links TRBV5-1 to TRBJ2-2, with 11 bases matching TRBD2. There are 16 residues in the CDR3. The ends lost 3 bases at V and 2 bases at J; junction bases unmatched: 3. Germline V lookup: CDR1 SGHRS, CDR2 YFSETQ.

V is TRBV7-2 and J is TRBJ2-5; D gene unclear. The CDR3 runs 13 residues. V lost 5 bases and J lost 4, with 11 bases in between. The germline V gene encodes CDR1 SGHTA and CDR2 FQGNSA. CDR3 nucleotide sequence: TGTGCCAGCAGCCCAGTGTCAAGAGAGACCCAGTACTTC. Protein product: CASSPVSRETQYF.

J is TRBJ2-5 and V is TRBV27; TRBD2 might be the D (6 bases). V dropped 10 bases and J dropped 1 base, with 22 bases sitting between them. Germline values: CDR1 MNHEY, CDR2 SMNVEV (reference sequence). The CDR3 totals 16 residues. CDR3 region: CATSVSSWDSQETQYF. CDR3 bases: TGTGCCACCTCCGTTTCGTCCTGGGACTCCCAAGAGACCCAGTACTTC.

The gene calls are TRBV5-1 and TRBJ1-1, with TRBD1 matching over 9 bases. The V gene end was trimmed by 6 bases and the J gene end by 3 bases; junction bases not matched to a gene: 9. CDR3 length: 15 amino acids. Germline V gene data show CDR1 as SGHRS and CDR2 as YFSETQ. The CDR3 here is CASTQGQGLHTEAFF. Here the CDR3 DNA reads TGCGCCAGCACCCAGGGACAGGGCCTTCACACTGAAGCTTTCTTT. Supplemented by reference TRBV5-1 and TRBJ1-1, the full variable domain reads KAGVTQTPRYLIKTRGQQVTLSCSPISGHRSVSWYQQTPGQGLQFLFEYFSETQRNKGNFPGRFSGRQFSNSRSEMNVSTLELGDSALYLCASTQGQGLHTEAFFGQGTRLTVV.

The chain has TRBV19 and TRBJ2-3, with D perhaps matching TRBD2 (5 bases). Trimming took off 4 bases at V and 2 bases at J, with 13 bases between the two ends. The CDR3 has 15 amino acids. The V gene's germline CDR1 is LNHDA and CDR2 SQIVND (reference sequence). CDR3 sequence reads: CASSTRRGLTDTQYF. The CDR3 DNA reads TGTGCCAGTAGTACCCGAAGAGGACTCACAGATACGCAGTATTTT.

This chain links TRBV11-3 with TRBJ2-1, with TRBD2 as a possible D gene (5 bases). CDR1 SGHNT and CDR2 YENEEA come from the germline V gene. This CDR3 spans 15 amino acids. The ends were cut back, 3 bases at V and 2 bases at J, with 11 bases in the middle. As DNA, the CDR3 is TGTGCCAGCAGCTTTCTGTCCGGGACCTACAATGAGCAGTTCTTC. This translates into CASSFLSGTYNEQFF.

The J gene is TRBJ2-3, the V gene TRBV29-1, with D uncertain. Germline CDR1 SQVTM, CDR2 ANQGSEA. The ends were cut back, 3 bases at V and 2 bases at J, with 9 bases in the middle. The CDR3 is 13 residues long. The CDR3 bases are TGCAGCGTTGAGTTGGCAGACACAGATACGCAGTATTTT. Translating it yields CSVELADTDTQYF.

V usage is TRBV2 and J usage is TRBJ2-1, with D tentatively TRBD1 (6 bases). The V gene's germline CDR1 is SNHLY and CDR2 FYNNEI. Between the trimmed V and J ends, which lost 7 bases and 3 bases, there was a span of 16 bases. CDR3 length equals 15 residues. The CDR3 bases are TGTGCCAGCACCAGGTATGAGGGGGACTACAATGAGCAGTTCTTC. Its translation is CASTRYEGDYNEQFF.